This entry describes one T cell receptor beta chain. Some clones are missing from TCRdb's copy, which holds only in-frame ones; the method was immunoSEQ multiplex PCR. The sample shows 75,000 to 95,000 clones, more than 85% of them seen only once. This specimen comes from a study of PD-L1 blockade in urothelial cancer. Study at large: Males with bladder-origin urothelial cancer constituted about 85% of the 29 patients.

Germline CDR1 GTSNPN, CDR2 SVGIG (reference sequence). This CDR3 has 13 amino acids. V lost 3 bases to trimming and J lost 7 bases; unmatched junction nucleotides: 9. The chain is built from TRBV30 and TRBJ2-7, with 7 bases fitting TRBD1. This sample comprised PBMCs, obtained around atezolizumab (anti-PD-L1) treatment. The source is a man in his sixties with urothelial cancer. The CDR3: CAWRTTGAWEQYF. The CDR3 DNA reads TGTGCCTGGAGAACTACAGGGGCGTGGGAGCAGTACTTC.